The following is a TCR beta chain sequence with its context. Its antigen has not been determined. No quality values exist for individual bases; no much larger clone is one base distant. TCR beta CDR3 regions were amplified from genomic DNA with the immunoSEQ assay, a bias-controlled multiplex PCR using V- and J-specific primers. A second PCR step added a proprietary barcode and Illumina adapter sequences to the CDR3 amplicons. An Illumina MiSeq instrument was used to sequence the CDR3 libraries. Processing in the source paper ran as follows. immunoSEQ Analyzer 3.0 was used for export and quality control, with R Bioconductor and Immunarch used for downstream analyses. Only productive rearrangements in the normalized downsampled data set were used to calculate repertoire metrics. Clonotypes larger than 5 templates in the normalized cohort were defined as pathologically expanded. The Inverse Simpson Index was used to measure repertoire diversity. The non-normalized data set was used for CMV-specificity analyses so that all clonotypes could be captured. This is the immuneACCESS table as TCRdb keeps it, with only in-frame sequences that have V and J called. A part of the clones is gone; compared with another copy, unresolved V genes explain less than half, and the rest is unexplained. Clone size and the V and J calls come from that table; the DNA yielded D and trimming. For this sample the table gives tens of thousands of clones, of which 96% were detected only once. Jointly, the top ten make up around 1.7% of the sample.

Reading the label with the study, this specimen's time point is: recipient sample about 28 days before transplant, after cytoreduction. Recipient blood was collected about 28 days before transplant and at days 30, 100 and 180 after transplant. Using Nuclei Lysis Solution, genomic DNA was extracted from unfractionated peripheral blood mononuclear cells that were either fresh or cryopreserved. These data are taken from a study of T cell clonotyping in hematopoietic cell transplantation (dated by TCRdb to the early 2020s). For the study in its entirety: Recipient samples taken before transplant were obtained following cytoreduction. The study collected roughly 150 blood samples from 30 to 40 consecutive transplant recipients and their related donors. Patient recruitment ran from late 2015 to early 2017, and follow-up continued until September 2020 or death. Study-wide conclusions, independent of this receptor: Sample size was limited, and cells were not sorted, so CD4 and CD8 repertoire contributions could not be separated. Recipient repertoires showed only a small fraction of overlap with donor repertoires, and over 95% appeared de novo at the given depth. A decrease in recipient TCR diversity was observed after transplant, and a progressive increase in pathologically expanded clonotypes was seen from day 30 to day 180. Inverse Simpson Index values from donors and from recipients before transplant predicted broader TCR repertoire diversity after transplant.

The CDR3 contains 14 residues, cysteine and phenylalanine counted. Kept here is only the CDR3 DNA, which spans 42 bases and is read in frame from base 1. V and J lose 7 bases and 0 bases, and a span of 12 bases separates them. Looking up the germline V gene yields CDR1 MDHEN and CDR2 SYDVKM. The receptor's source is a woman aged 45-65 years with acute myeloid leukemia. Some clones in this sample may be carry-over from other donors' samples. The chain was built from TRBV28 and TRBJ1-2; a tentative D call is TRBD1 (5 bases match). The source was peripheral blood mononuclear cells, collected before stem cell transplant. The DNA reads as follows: TGTGCCAGCAAACGGGACGATACTAACTATGGCTACACCTTC. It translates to CASKRDDTNYGYTF.